This entry lists 26 T cell receptor beta chains sequenced from one sample in a study of cytomegalovirus exposure and HLA in healthy donors. TCRdb keeps only in-frame clones here, not all; method: immunoSEQ multiplex PCR. The table includes about 140,000 clones, 80% to 90% detected once. Sequences were obtained from PBMCs. The source of these receptors is a woman younger than 30 in good health and CMV-seropositive.

As regards this clone: The same CDR3 is also encoded by other DNA sequences in this sample. The genes are TRBV5-1 and TRBJ1-5, with 9 bases fitting TRBD1. Germline V gene lookup returns CDR1 SGHRS and CDR2 YFSETQ. The CDR3 consists of 13 residues. Trimming removed 2 bases from V and 7 bases from J; junction bases left unmatched: 1. In nucleotides, the CDR3 is TGCGCCAGCAGCTTAGGACAGGGGCAGCCCCAGCATTTT. This gives the protein CASSLGQGQPQHF.

This clone occurred a few times. J is TRBJ1-1 and V is TRBV11-3; D gene uncertain. The CDR3 extends over 12 amino acids. Trimming cost V 5 bases and J 2 bases, with 6 bases left between them. Germline lookup yields CDR1 SGHNT and CDR2 YENEEA. The CDR3: CASSHGNTEAFF. The CDR3 bases are TGTGCCAGCAGCCACGGTAACACTGAAGCTTTCTTT.

The chain employs TRBV7-2 and TRBJ1-3; TRBD1 aligns across 12 bases. The germline CDR1 and CDR2 sequences are SGHTA and FQGNSA. V shed 4 bases, J shed 4 bases, and the junction held 2 bases outside the gene matches. The CDR3 is 15 residues long. The CDR3 loop is CASSWGQGAGNTIYF. CDR3 coding DNA: TGTGCCAGCAGCTGGGGACAGGGGGCGGGAAACACCATATATTTT.

The rearrangement uses TRBV19 and TRBJ1-1; D is unresolved. The germline gives CDR1 LNHDA, CDR2 SQIVND (reference sequence). V gave up 0 bases and J gave up 4 bases, with 6 bases separating them. This CDR3 is built from 13 residues. Here the CDR3 reads CASSIDLITEAFF. The CDR3 coding sequence is TGTGCCAGTAGTATAGATCTTATCACTGAAGCTTTCTTT.

This chain joins TRBV7-8 and TRBJ1-4; no reliable D call. Germline CDR1 is SGHVS and CDR2 is FQNEAQ. This CDR3 spans 17 amino acids. Trimming stripped 5 bases from V and 0 bases from J, with 16 bases between. The CDR3 DNA follows: TGTGCCAGCAGCCCCAGTATTATGGGAGCAACTAATGAAAAACTGTTTTTT. Amino acids: CASSPSIMGATNEKLFF.

The chain recombines TRBV9 with TRBJ2-3; tentatively, D is TRBD2 (5 bases). The CDR3 sequence is 14 residues long. V was clipped by 3 bases and J by 4 bases, with 12 bases between them. Germline CDR1 is SGDLS and CDR2 is YYNGEE. CDR3 sequence reads: CASSASSSPDTQYF. The CDR3 coding sequence is TGTGCCAGCAGCGCTTCTAGCAGTCCAGATACGCAGTATTTT.

This clone came up once. V is TRBV29-1 and J is TRBJ2-3; 7 bases fit TRBD1. V was pared by 7 bases and J by 0 bases, with 10 bases of the junction left unmatched. CDR3 length: 15 amino acids. Germline CDR1 reads SQVTM; CDR2 reads ANQGSEA. The chain's CDR3 is CSAPLQGRSTDTQYF. CDR3 nucleotides: TGCAGCGCCCCCCTACAGGGGCGCAGCACAGATACGCAGTATTTT.

The V and J genes are TRBV18 and TRBJ1-1; possibly TRBD1 for D (5 bases). The CDR3 is 14 residues long. The germline CDR1 and CDR2 sequences are KGHSH and LQKENI. V lost 6 bases, J lost 3 bases, and 14 bases lay in between. CDR3 sequence reads: CASSQGVRDTEAFF. The CDR3 DNA reads as TGTGCCAGCTCGCAAGGGGTTAGGGACACTGAAGCTTTCTTT.

This sequence joins TRBV13 and TRBJ2-3; TRBD2 agrees at 11 bases. This CDR3 is 14 amino acids long. Germline trimming cut 2 bases from V and 8 bases from J; bases unmatched to any gene: 3. Germline CDR1 and CDR2: PRHDT and FYEKMQ (reference sequence). The CDR3: CASSLTSGGGTQYF. The CDR3 nucleotides read TGTGCCAGCAGCTTAACTAGCGGGGGTGGTACGCAGTATTTT.

The V gene is TRBV5-6, the J gene TRBJ2-5; D is possibly TRBD2 (5 bases). Trimming took off 2 bases at V and 3 bases at J, with 11 bases between the two ends. The CDR3 covers 14 residues. From germline, CDR1 is SGHDT and CDR2 YYEEEE. The CDR3 nucleotides read TGTGCCAGCAGCTTCACGGAGGTAGAAGAGACCCAGTACTTC. Translation: CASSFTEVEETQYF.

J is TRBJ1-1 and V is TRBV19; D not resolved. The CDR3 is 14 amino acids. Germline V gene lookup returns CDR1 LNHDA and CDR2 SQIVND (reference sequence). The germline V and J ends were trimmed by 2 bases and 1 base, with 8 bases remaining between them. The CDR3 region has the DNA TGTGCCAGTAGTATACGCGGCGGGAACACTGAAGCTTTCTTT. It yields the protein CASSIRGGNTEAFF.

The V call is TRBV2, the J call TRBJ1-5; 8 nucleotides agree with TRBD1. The germline gives CDR1 SNHLY, CDR2 FYNNEI. V was pared by 6 bases and J by 6 bases, with 10 bases of the junction left unmatched. This CDR3 is 15 amino acids long. The CDR3 loop is CASSRPTGEGQPQHF. The CDR3 nucleotides read TGTGCCAGCAGCAGGCCGACAGGGGAGGGTCAGCCCCAGCATTTT.

The rearrangement uses TRBV25-1 and TRBJ1-1, with TRBD1 as a possible D gene (5 bases). Germline lookup yields CDR1 MGHDK and CDR2 SYGVNS. The V and J ends lost 5 bases and 7 bases respectively, with 8 bases between them. CDR3 length: 11 amino acids. The CDR3 coding sequence is TGTGCCAGCAGTCCGGGACTTGAAGCTTTCTTT. This sequence encodes CASSPGLEAFF.

Only one count was recorded for this clone. The rearrangement uses TRBV28 and TRBJ1-2, with 11 bases identical to TRBD1. After removal of 3 bases from V and 4 bases from J, the junction contained 4 bases not matched to a gene. This CDR3 spans 15 amino acids. The germline V gene has CDR1 MDHEN and CDR2 SYDVKM. The chain's CDR3 is CASSFVGQGAYGYTF. The DNA of the CDR3 is TGTGCCAGCAGTTTTGTCGGACAGGGGGCCTATGGCTACACCTTC.

This chain joins TRBV30 and TRBJ2-7, with unresolved D. Germline V gene sequence: CDR1 GTSNPN, CDR2 SVGIG (reference sequence). V was shortened by 1 base and J by 4 bases, with 5 bases between the two germline ends. CDR3 length: 11 residues. The CDR3 loop reads CAWSARYEQYF. The CDR3 region has the DNA TGTGCCTGGAGTGCCCGGTACGAGCAGTACTTC.

The chain is built from TRBV7-2 and TRBJ2-7; 7 bases line up with TRBD1. The junction had 17 bases not matched to a gene; V was cut back by 2 bases and J by 10 bases. Germline-derived CDR1 and CDR2 are SGHTA and FQGNSA. The CDR3 consists of 16 residues. Written as DNA, the CDR3 is TGTGCCAGCAGCTTAATTTCGGCGACAGGGCTCGTATCCCAGTACTTC. Its protein is CASSLISATGLVSQYF.

This clone turned up a few times. CDR3 in DNA: TGTGCCAGCAGCCCCGGGACAGGGCTTTTTGGTGAGCAGTTCTTC. Amino acid sequence: CASSPGTGLFGEQFF. The chain carries TRBV7-2 and TRBJ2-1; TRBD1 aligns across 9 bases. There are 15 residues in the CDR3. Germline lookup yields CDR1 SGHTA and CDR2 FQGNSA. Unmatched junction bases numbered 11, after V lost 5 bases and J lost 9 bases.

The chain links TRBV19 to TRBJ2-1, with 7 positions matching TRBD1. The V and J ends lost 4 bases and 6 bases, in that order; junction bases with no gene match: 6. CDR1 LNHDA and CDR2 SQIVND come from the germline V gene (reference sequence). This CDR3 spans 14 amino acids. For the CDR3, the DNA is TGTGCCAGTAGTACCTTAGCAGGGGGCAATGAGCAGTTCTTC. Translating gives CASSTLAGGNEQFF.

This clone was detected only once. The chain couples TRBV21-1 to TRBJ1-5. TRBV21-1 corresponds to a pseudogene. The CDR3 is 18 residues long. The CDR3 is CASSKARAGAGSNQPQHF. CDR3 DNA: TGTGCCAGCAGCAAAGCAAGGGCGGGGGCAGGGAGCAATCAGCCCCAGCATTTT.

V is TRBV4-2 and J is TRBJ2-4; 14 bases are shared with TRBD2. V lost 3 bases and J lost 7; bases outside the gene matches: 8. Per the germline V gene, CDR1 is LGHNA and CDR2 is YNFKEQ. The CDR3 extends over 17 amino acids. In DNA form, the CDR3 reads TGTGCCAGCAGCCAGGGTTCTGGGACTAGCGGGAGTAACATTCAGTACTTC. Translation: CASSQGSGTSGSNIQYF.

The genes are TRBV7-9 and TRBJ1-3; D is undetermined. CDR1 is SEHNR, CDR2 FQNEAQ, per germline (reference sequence). The CDR3 length is 15 residues. Trimming pared 2 bases from V and 0 bases from J, leaving 8 bases between. CDR3 residues: CASSLFSGSGNTIYF. Written as DNA, the CDR3 is TGTGCCAGCAGCTTATTCTCGGGCTCTGGAAACACCATATATTTT.

The chain uses TRBV28 and TRBJ1-2, with D hard to call. Germline CDR1 reads MDHEN; CDR2 reads SYDVKM. The V end was cut by 6 bases, the J end by 4 bases, with 12 bases between. The length of the CDR3 is 13 residues. The DNA of the CDR3 is TGTGCCAGCAGCCCTCCGTCGGGCTATGGCTACACCTTC. Amino acids: CASSPPSGYGYTF.

This sequence joins TRBV10-3 and TRBJ2-3, with TRBD2 matching 7 bases. The CDR3 totals 14 residues. Germline-derived CDR1 and CDR2 are ENHRY and SYGVKD. The J segment lost 2 bases and the V segment lost 4 bases, leaving 3 bases of the junction unmatched. CDR3 in amino acids: CAISGLAVTDTQYF. The CDR3 DNA follows: TGTGCCATCAGTGGGCTAGCGGTCACAGATACGCAGTATTTT.

The chain uses TRBV9 and TRBJ2-5, with 7 bases aligning to TRBD1. Germline assignment: CDR1 SGDLS and CDR2 YYNGEE. This CDR3 is built from 15 residues. Trimming took 0 bases from V and 4 from J; bases not matched to a gene: 6. The chain's CDR3 is CASSVGPRGLETQYF. Written as DNA, the CDR3 is TGTGCCAGCAGCGTAGGCCCGAGGGGGCTAGAGACCCAGTACTTC.

The chain's CDR3 is CASSQDESRGMPQHF. As DNA, the CDR3 is TGCGCCAGCAGCCAAGATGAGAGTAGGGGAATGCCCCAGCATTTT. The chain carries TRBV4-1 and TRBJ1-5, with D tentatively TRBD1 (5 bases). Germline loops: CDR1 MGHRA, CDR2 YSYEKL. Between the trimmed V and J ends, which lost 0 bases and 9 bases, there was a span of 15 bases. The CDR3 runs 15 residues.

The chain combines TRBV6-4 with TRBJ2-2, with D perhaps matching TRBD2 (7 bases). The germline V gene has CDR1 MRHNA and CDR2 SNTAGT. Trimming took off 3 bases at V and 5 bases at J, with 13 bases between the two ends. CDR3 length: 15 residues. In nucleotides, the CDR3 is TGTGCCAGCAGTGAGGGGGGGGGCCGGACCGGGGAGCTGTTTTTT. Its protein is CASSEGGGRTGELFF.